The rows below give T cell receptor beta chains drawn from one sample of a study of identical twins. TCRdb processed the 5' RACE reads anew with MiXCR; each CDR3 protein has one entry. The table lists 450,000 to 600,000 distinct CDR3 sequences, around 24% of them singletons. This sample was also put to use in a study of yellow fever vaccine responses in identical twins.

Sequencing input: CD4+ T cells sorted from blood. Receptor source: a young woman in good health. The CDR3 runs from the conserved cysteine through the conserved F or W. The order of the fields is V gene, clone size, D gene, J gene, CDR3 DNA, CDR3 protein. The D gene is left open where the match is weak. Size is stated for part of the rows, as once, few or many counts, or as a class when the clone is expanded.

v_call: TRBV4-1; clone_size: .; d_call: TRBD1; j_call: TRBJ1-1; cdr3_nt: TGCGCCAGCAGCCCGACAGGGGAAAACACTGAAGCTTTCTTT; cdr3_aa: CASSPTGENTEAFF
v_call: TRBV5-1; clone_size: .; d_call: .; j_call: TRBJ2-5; cdr3_nt: TGCGCCAGCAGCTTGGGGCAAGCAGAGACCCAGTACTTC; cdr3_aa: CASSLGQAETQYF
v_call: TRBV3-1; clone_size: few; d_call: .; j_call: TRBJ1-1; cdr3_nt: TGTGCCAGCAGCCAGTGGGAGACTGAAGCTTTCTTT; cdr3_aa: CASSQWETEAFF
v_call: TRBV20-1; clone_size: few; d_call: .; j_call: TRBJ2-3; cdr3_nt: TGCAGTGCTAGAGATGAGGCAGATACGCAGTATTTT; cdr3_aa: CSARDEADTQYF
v_call: TRBV5-1; clone_size: .; d_call: .; j_call: TRBJ1-5; cdr3_nt: TGCGCCAGATTACAGGGAGATAGCAATCAGCCCCAGCATTTT; cdr3_aa: CARLQGDSNQPQHF
v_call: TRBV7-9; clone_size: few; d_call: .; j_call: TRBJ2-2; cdr3_nt: TGTGCCAGCAGCTATGCGACAGGACACACCGGGGAGCTGTTTTTT; cdr3_aa: CASSYATGHTGELFF
v_call: TRBV4-1; clone_size: .; d_call: .; j_call: TRBJ2-1; cdr3_nt: TGCGCCAGCAGCCATCCCCGGGACCGGGGTGGAACACAGTATGAGCAGTTCTTC; cdr3_aa: CASSHPRDRGGTQYEQFF
v_call: TRBV2; clone_size: .; d_call: .; j_call: TRBJ2-5; cdr3_nt: TGTGCCAGCAGTGGAGAAGCCCAAGAGACCCAGTACTTC; cdr3_aa: CASSGEAQETQYF
v_call: TRBV29-1; clone_size: .; d_call: TRBD2; j_call: TRBJ2-1; cdr3_nt: TGCAGCGTGAGACTAGCGGGGGGCTACAATGAGCAGTTCTTC; cdr3_aa: CSVRLAGGYNEQFF
v_call: TRBV20-1; clone_size: .; d_call: TRBD1; j_call: TRBJ2-3; cdr3_nt: TGCAGTGCTAGGGGACAGGGGATCCGAACTAGCACAGATACGCAGTATTTT; cdr3_aa: CSARGQGIRTSTDTQYF
v_call: TRBV2; clone_size: .; d_call: TRBD1; j_call: TRBJ2-2; cdr3_nt: TGTGCCAGCAGTGGAAGGACAGGGGAAACCGGGGAGCTGTTTTTT; cdr3_aa: CASSGRTGETGELFF
v_call: TRBV20-1; clone_size: .; d_call: .; j_call: TRBJ2-7; cdr3_nt: TGCAGTGCTGGAGAAGCCCTCTACGAGCAGTACTTC; cdr3_aa: CSAGEALYEQYF
v_call: TRBV12-3/TRBV12-4; clone_size: .; d_call: .; j_call: TRBJ1-2; cdr3_nt: TGTGCCAGCAGCCCCGCGGGGCAACCCTATGGCTACACCTTC; cdr3_aa: CASSPAGQPYGYTF
v_call: TRBV12-3/TRBV12-4; clone_size: few; d_call: .; j_call: TRBJ2-7; cdr3_nt: TGTGCCAGCAGTTTACACAGCGTATCCTACGAGCAGTACTTC; cdr3_aa: CASSLHSVSYEQYF
v_call: TRBV18; clone_size: once; d_call: .; j_call: TRBJ2-5; cdr3_nt: TGTGCCAGCTCACCAACCGGGACCCAACAAGAGACCCAGTACTTC; cdr3_aa: CASSPTGTQQETQYF
v_call: TRBV2; clone_size: .; d_call: TRBD1; j_call: TRBJ2-2; cdr3_nt: TGTGCCAGCAGTGAAACCTCACAGGGGACCGGGGAGCTGTTTTTT; cdr3_aa: CASSETSQGTGELFF
v_call: TRBV27; clone_size: .; d_call: TRBD2; j_call: TRBJ2-1; cdr3_nt: TGTGCCAGCAGTCCCCCGGGACTAGCGGGAAGGGGTGAGCAGTTCTTC; cdr3_aa: CASSPPGLAGRGEQFF
v_call: TRBV20-1; clone_size: .; d_call: .; j_call: TRBJ2-5; cdr3_nt: TGCAGTGCTACAGGGACGGACCAAGAGACCCAGTACTTC; cdr3_aa: CSATGTDQETQYF
v_call: TRBV4-1; clone_size: .; d_call: .; j_call: TRBJ2-5; cdr3_nt: TGCGCCAGCAGCCAAGATCATAGGCCTGAAGAGACCCAGTACTTC; cdr3_aa: CASSQDHRPEETQYF
v_call: TRBV3-1; clone_size: few; d_call: .; j_call: TRBJ1-2; cdr3_nt: TGTGCCAGCAGCCAAGATACGGTTAACTATGGCTACACCTTC; cdr3_aa: CASSQDTVNYGYTF
v_call: TRBV3-1; clone_size: few; d_call: .; j_call: TRBJ2-7; cdr3_nt: TGTGCCAGCAGCCAAGAGGGGTTCGAGCAGTACTTC; cdr3_aa: CASSQEGFEQYF
v_call: TRBV6-2/TRBV6-3; clone_size: .; d_call: TRBD1; j_call: TRBJ1-6; cdr3_nt: TGTGCCAGCAAATCCGGGGGGACAGGGAATTCACCCCTCCACTTT; cdr3_aa: CASKSGGTGNSPLHF
v_call: TRBV12-3/TRBV12-4; clone_size: few; d_call: TRBD2; j_call: TRBJ2-7; cdr3_nt: TGTGCCAGCAGTTTAGGGTCTAGCGGGAGAGCCTACGAGCAGTACTTC; cdr3_aa: CASSLGSSGRAYEQYF
v_call: TRBV28; clone_size: .; d_call: .; j_call: TRBJ2-3; cdr3_nt: TGTGCCAGCGGTTTGGTAGCGGAAAGCACAGATACGCAGTATTTT; cdr3_aa: CASGLVAESTDTQYF
v_call: TRBV3-1; clone_size: few; d_call: TRBD1; j_call: TRBJ2-7; cdr3_nt: TGTGCCAGCAGCCAAGGTGACAGGGACCGATACGAGCAGTACTTC; cdr3_aa: CASSQGDRDRYEQYF